The T cell receptor beta chain under discussion was sequenced for a study of blood T cell repertoires in COVID-19. Study summary: Acute and convalescent COVID-19 specimens originated in the United States, Italy and Spain. PBMCs, B-cell-depleted T cells, or T cells were the source of the cDNA or gDNA that made up the material.

Recovered status in Cohort 3 required two negative PCRs, clearance, or symptom resolution. Sequencing used immunoSEQ multiplex PCR; TCRdb keeps in-frame clones, though not all of them. The sample lists about 240,000 clones, approximately 90% seen once, with approximately 4.1% in the top ten. The V gene lost 10 bases and the J gene lost 3 bases, with 16 bases spanning the gap. The CDR3 length is 14 residues. In germline, CDR1 is SEHNR, CDR2 FQNEAQ (reference sequence). The receptor comes from a woman in her 30s who had recovered from COVID-19. Sequenced material: PBMCs or T cells enriched from blood (not recorded which). V and J are TRBV7-9 and TRBJ2-1; maybe TRBD2 (5 bases). DNA of the CDR3: TGTGCCATAGGACTCCTCAACATCTACAATGAGCAGTTCTTC. It codes for CAIGLLNIYNEQFF.